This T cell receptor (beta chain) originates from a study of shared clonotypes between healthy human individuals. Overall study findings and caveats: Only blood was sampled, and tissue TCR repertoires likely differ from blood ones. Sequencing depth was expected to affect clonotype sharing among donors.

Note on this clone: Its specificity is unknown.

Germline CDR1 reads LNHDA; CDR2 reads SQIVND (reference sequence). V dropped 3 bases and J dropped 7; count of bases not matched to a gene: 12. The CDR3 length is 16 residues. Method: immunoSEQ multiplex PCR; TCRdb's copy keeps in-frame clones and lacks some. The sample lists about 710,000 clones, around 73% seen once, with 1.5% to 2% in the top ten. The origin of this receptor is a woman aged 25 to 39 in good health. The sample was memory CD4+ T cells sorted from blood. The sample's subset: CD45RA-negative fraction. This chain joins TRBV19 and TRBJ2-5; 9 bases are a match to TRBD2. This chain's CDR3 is CASSISGRNGVRTQYF. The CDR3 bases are TGTGCCAGTAGTATCAGCGGGAGGAACGGGGTTCGGACCCAGTACTTC.